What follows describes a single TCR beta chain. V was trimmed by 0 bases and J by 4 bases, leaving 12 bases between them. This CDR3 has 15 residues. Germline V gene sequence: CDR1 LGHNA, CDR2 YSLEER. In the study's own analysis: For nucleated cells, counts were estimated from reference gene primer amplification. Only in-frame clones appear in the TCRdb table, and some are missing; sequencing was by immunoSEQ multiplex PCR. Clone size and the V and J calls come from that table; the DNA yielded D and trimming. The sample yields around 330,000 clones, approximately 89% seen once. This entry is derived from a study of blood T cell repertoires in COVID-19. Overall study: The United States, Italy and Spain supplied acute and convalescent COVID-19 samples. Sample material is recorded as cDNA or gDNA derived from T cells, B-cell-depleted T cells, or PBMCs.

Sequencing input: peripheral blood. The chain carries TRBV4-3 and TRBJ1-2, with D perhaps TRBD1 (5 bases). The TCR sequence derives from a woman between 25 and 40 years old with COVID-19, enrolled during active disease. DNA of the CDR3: TGCGCCAGCAGCCAAGACCGGGACTCGGGCTATGGCTACACCTTC. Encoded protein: CASSQDRDSGYGYTF.